This T cell receptor (beta chain) was sequenced during a study of blood T cell repertoires in COVID-19. This clone occurred once. TCRdb's copy holds only in-frame clones and misses some; the assay was immunoSEQ multiplex PCR. The repertoire holds about 140,000 clones, approximately 85% seen once, with around 3.7% in the top ten. What was sequenced was PBMCs or T cells enriched from blood (not recorded which). This sequence originates from a woman between 45 and 65 years old with acute COVID-19.

The DNA of the CDR3 is TGTGCCAGCAGCCAAGATCCGGGAGGTATCAAAAACATTCAGTACTTC. Translation: CASSQDPGGIKNIQYF. This sequence joins TRBV3-1 (or the pseudogene TRBV3-2) and TRBJ2-4; 7 bases line up with TRBD2. Germline V CDR1 and CDR2: LGHDT, YNNKEL (reference sequence). V trimming: 0 bases; J trimming: 3 bases; junction bases outside the gene matches: 5. This CDR3 has 16 residues.